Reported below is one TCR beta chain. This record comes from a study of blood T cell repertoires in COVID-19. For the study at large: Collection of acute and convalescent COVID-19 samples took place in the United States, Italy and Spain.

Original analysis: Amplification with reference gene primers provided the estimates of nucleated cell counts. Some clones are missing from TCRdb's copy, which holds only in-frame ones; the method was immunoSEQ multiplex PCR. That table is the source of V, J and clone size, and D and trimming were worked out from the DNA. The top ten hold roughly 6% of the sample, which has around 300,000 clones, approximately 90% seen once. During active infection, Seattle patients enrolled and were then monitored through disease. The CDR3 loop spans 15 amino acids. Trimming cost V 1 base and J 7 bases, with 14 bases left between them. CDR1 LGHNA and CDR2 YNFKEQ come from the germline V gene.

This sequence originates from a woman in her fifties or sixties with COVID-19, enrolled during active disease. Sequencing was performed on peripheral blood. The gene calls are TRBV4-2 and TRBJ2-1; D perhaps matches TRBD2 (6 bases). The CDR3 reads CASSQVASVGNEQFF. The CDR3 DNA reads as TGTGCCAGCAGCCAAGTGGCTAGCGTAGGTAATGAGCAGTTCTTC.